One T cell receptor beta chain is described in this entry. Adults between roughly 18 and 90 years of age took part from 24 US areas. Participants' own reports of clinical history determined their cohort assignment. This specimen belongs to a study of blood T cell repertoires in COVID-19. Study as a whole: T cells, B-cell-depleted T cells, or PBMCs supplied cDNA or gDNA.

The V and J ends lost 1 base and 7 bases respectively, with 11 bases between them. This CDR3 region has 14 residues. CDR1 is GTSNPN, CDR2 SVGIG, per germline (reference sequence). Per the original data handling: Nucleated cell counts were estimated from reference gene primer amplification. Using immunoSEQ multiplex PCR, the repertoire was profiled, and TCRdb retains in-frame clones only, with some absent. From that table come the V and J calls and clone size; the DNA was used to work out D and trimming. The sample shows roughly 250,000 clones, roughly 91% of them seen only once. The sequence was collected from a woman in her thirties or forties with acute COVID-19. Sequencing used PBMCs or T cells enriched from blood (not recorded which). The V and J genes are TRBV30 and TRBJ1-6; perhaps TRBD1 as D (6 bases). CDR3 sequence (DNA): TGTGCCTGGAGTGCTGGACAGAAGAATTCACCCCTCCACTTT. As protein: CAWSAGQKNSPLHF.